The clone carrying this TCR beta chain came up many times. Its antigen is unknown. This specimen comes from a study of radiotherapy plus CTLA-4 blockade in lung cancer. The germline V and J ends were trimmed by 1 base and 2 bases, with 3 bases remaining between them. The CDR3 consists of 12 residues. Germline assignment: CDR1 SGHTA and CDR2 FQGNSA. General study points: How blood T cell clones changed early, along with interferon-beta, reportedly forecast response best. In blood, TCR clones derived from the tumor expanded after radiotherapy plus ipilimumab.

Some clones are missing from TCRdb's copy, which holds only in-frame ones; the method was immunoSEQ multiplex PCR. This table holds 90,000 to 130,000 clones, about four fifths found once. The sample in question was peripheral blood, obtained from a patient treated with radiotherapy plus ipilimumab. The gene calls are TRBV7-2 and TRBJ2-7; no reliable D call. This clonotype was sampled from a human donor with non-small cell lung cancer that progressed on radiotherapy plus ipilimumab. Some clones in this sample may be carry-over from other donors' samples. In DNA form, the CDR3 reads TGTGCCAGCAGCTTAGACCCCTACGAGCAGTACTTC. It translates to CASSLDPYEQYF.